Sequencing of this T cell receptor beta chain was carried out in a study of T cell responses to AZD1222 COVID-19 vaccine (dated by TCRdb to about 2021). Context from the whole study: AZD1222 recipients with second doses at about 4 weeks or about 12 weeks were pooled, because spike-specific TCR depth and breadth did not differ between schedules. A total of just over 230 trial participants underwent TCR sequencing, of whom some 200 had received two doses of AZD1222 and about 25 had received two doses of the MenACWY control vaccine. Trial participants were enrolled by age into 18-55, 56-69 and 70-plus year subgroups, with about 150, 28 and 57 TCR-sequenced participants respectively. What the research found in general, with its limitations: After two AZD1222 doses, spike-specific TCR breadth and depth were significantly higher than at day 0 and than in MenACWY recipients. Conclusions about previously exposed vaccinees were limited because only a handful of AZD1222 recipients were SARS-CoV-2 seropositive at baseline. The 56-69-year group was small, and its depth increase did not reach significance, likely because of low power. The vaccine-associated CD4 TCRs covered the entire spike protein, and the dominant responses fell in regions 160-218 and 743-854. Because no day 14 peak-response samples were available, the repertoires could be characterized only after the peak T cell response. Participants were mostly white British, with more females than males. The authors suggested clonal diversity may have been underestimated. Reportedly, almost half of the unique spike-specific TCRs recognized epitopes lying outside the regions that are mutated in the B.1.351 and B.1.1.7 variants.

The CDR3 regions of human TCRbeta chains were subjected to immunosequencing. In the original analysis: Repertoire TCRs were matched against a reference library of SARS-CoV-2-specific TCRs generated with the MIRA antigen-specificity platform. Breadth was defined as the fraction of unique TCRs that were SARS-CoV-2-associated. Depth was defined as the fraction of total T cells that were SARS-CoV-2-associated. Using the MIRA data, every spike-specific TCR was mapped to the spike region that the TCR reacted to and assigned to either a CD4 or a CD8 class. Log10-transformed breadth and depth values were compared by one-way ANOVA with Sidak's multiple comparisons tests. Not all clones reach the TCRdb copy of this immuneACCESS table, which keeps in-frame sequences only. Checked studies attribute under half of the gap to unresolved V genes and leave the rest unexplained. That table supplies the V and J calls and clone size; D and trimming were determined from the DNA. This sample is represented by about 53,000 clones; less than 85% of them were singletons. 27% of the sample rests with the top ten.

A distance of 11 bases separates the germline ends of V and J, which lose 4 bases and 7 bases respectively. According to the germline V gene, CDR1 reads SNHLY and CDR2 reads FYNNEI. The CDR3 has 13 amino acids, counting the end cysteine and phenylalanine. The DNA shown is the 39-base CDR3, in frame from base 1. Concerning this clone itself: This clone's antigen is unknown. Per-base quality was not reported, and no clone a single base away is much larger than it.

The label giving this sample's time point can be read as: baseline before first vaccination. Samples from vaccinated people were obtained from the UK trials COV001 and COV002, which included a single-blind randomized controlled phase 2/3 trial of AZD1222 (ChAdOx1 nCoV-19) in healthy adults. Trial participant PBMC samples were collected at day 0 and day 28 after the second dose for TCRbeta chain sequencing. This clonotype originated in an adult in good health. This receptor chain uses TRBV2 and TRBJ1-5, with the D gene not confidently named. Sequenced material: peripheral blood, taken on day 0 of AZD1222 vaccination. The CDR3 protein: CASSVGRVQPQHF. Here is the DNA: TGTGCCAGCAGTGTAGGTAGGGTCCAGCCCCAGCATTTT.